Each of the 32 T cell receptor beta chains below was sequenced from the same sample in a study of spatial heterogeneity in lung cancer. TCRdb re-derived calls from the 5' RACE reads in MiXCR, one entry per CDR3 protein. Of around 13,000 distinct CDR3 sequences listed, about 15% were seen once; the top ten hold 35% to 40%. As for time point: sample taken at primary tumor resection. Unsorted whole RNA samples from tumor, nontumor lung or frozen PBMC were sequenced. Sequenced here: PBMCs, sampled at surgery. These receptors all come from a male donor with early-stage non-small cell lung cancer.

This clonotype has a handful of counts. This chain connects TRBV29-1 to TRBJ2-7; D gene unclear. V lost 0 bases and J 1 base, leaving 7 bases between the germline ends. This CDR3 region has 13 residues. Germline CDR1 reads SQVTM; CDR2 reads ANQGSEA. DNA for the CDR3: TGCAGCGTTGAAGAAAAAGGATCCTACGAGCAGTACTTC. It specifies CSVEEKGSYEQYF.

The sample holds many counts of this clonotype. The chain links TRBV29-1 to TRBJ2-7, with 10 bases fitting TRBD2. Unmatched junction bases numbered 4, after V lost 6 bases and J lost 5 bases. This CDR3 is built from 12 residues. CDR1 and CDR2 (germline): SQVTM, ANQGSEA. CDR3 in DNA: TGCAGCGTCGTAGCGGGGGGAGACGAGCAGTACTTC. Protein sequence: CSVVAGGDEQYF.

This rearrangement joins TRBV20-1 to TRBJ2-7; D ambiguous. The germline V gene has CDR1 DFQATT and CDR2 SNEGSKA (reference sequence). This CDR3 comprises 10 residues. The ends were cut back, 5 bases at V and 4 bases at J, with 6 bases in the middle. The CDR3 DNA reads TGCAGTGCTCTCCTATACGAGCAGTACTTC. Its protein is CSALLYEQYF.

This clonotype appeared many times. The V gene is TRBV2, the J gene TRBJ2-1; D remains ambiguous. CDR3 length: 10 amino acids. The V gene's germline CDR1 is SNHLY and CDR2 FYNNEI. The V end was cut by 3 bases, the J end by 8 bases, with 2 bases between. This chain's CDR3 is CASSDDEQFF. In DNA form, the CDR3 reads TGTGCCAGCAGTGATGATGAGCAGTTCTTC.

This clonotype has a handful of counts. This chain joins TRBV10-1 and TRBJ2-7; weak D call: TRBD1 (6 bases). CDR1 WNHNN and CDR2 SYGVQD come from the germline V gene (reference sequence). V lost 4 bases and J lost 6, with 16 bases in between. CDR3 length: 14 amino acids. This CDR3 is CASSATDRAGEQYF. Written as DNA, the CDR3 is TGCGCCAGCAGTGCAACGGACAGAGCAGGCGAGCAGTACTTC.

A remark on this clonotype: A much more abundant neighbour one base away suggests this may be a read error. The chain employs TRBV2 and TRBJ2-7; D ambiguous. From germline, CDR1 is SNHLY and CDR2 FYNNEI. The CDR3 has 13 amino acids. The V and J ends lost 5 bases and 3 bases respectively, with 11 bases between them. The CDR3 loop is CASSFDTFYEQYF. CDR3 DNA: TGTGCCAGCAGTTTTGACACTTTCTACGAGCAGTACTTC.

The CDR3 is CASSPLQGLEAFF. As DNA, the CDR3 is TGTGCCAGCAGCCCCCTGCAGGGGCTTGAAGCTTTCTTT. The V and J genes are TRBV7-2 and TRBJ1-1; maybe TRBD1 (6 bases). The germline V gene encodes CDR1 SGHTA and CDR2 FQGNSA. The CDR3 extends over 13 amino acids. Trimming removed 5 bases from V and 7 bases from J, with 14 bases in between.

This clonotype was counted many times. The chain joins TRBV4-1 to TRBJ2-3; no reliable D call. Per the germline V gene, CDR1 is MGHRA and CDR2 is YSYEKL. The CDR3 is made up of 12 amino acids. The ends were cut back, 3 bases at V and 6 bases at J, with 7 bases in the middle. CDR3 in amino acids: CASSQVLDTQYF. The CDR3 DNA is TGCGCCAGCAGCCAGGTACTTGATACGCAGTATTTT.

This clonotype was seen a few times. V gene TRBV6-5 combines with J gene TRBJ1-6, with D possibly matching TRBD1 (6 bases). The V end lost 4 bases, the J end lost 7 bases, and 11 bases lay between the germline ends. The CDR3 extends over 14 amino acids. CDR1 MNHEY and CDR2 SVGAGI come from the germline V gene. The CDR3 region has the DNA TGTGCCAGCAGTTTGGAGGGGGGGAATTCACCCCTCCACTTT. Residues: CASSLEGGNSPLHF.

The sample holds many counts of this clonotype. J is TRBJ2-7 and V is TRBV6-6; D gene unclear. The CDR3 consists of 14 residues. The V gene lost 1 base and the J gene lost 1 base, with 8 bases spanning the gap. CDR1 MNHNY and CDR2 SVGAGI come from the germline V gene (reference sequence). CDR3 bases: TGTGCCAGCAGTTACTTTGGCAAATCCTACGAGCAGTACTTC. It yields the protein CASSYFGKSYEQYF.

The rearrangement joins TRBV6-2 or TRBV6-3 to TRBJ2-5; TRBD2 aligns across 11 bases. V dropped 8 bases and J dropped 3; count of bases not matched to a gene: 2. This CDR3 has 13 amino acids. Germline lookup yields CDR1 MNHEY and CDR2 SVGEGT. CDR3 bases: TGTGCCAGCGAACTAGCGGGGGAAGAGACCCAGTACTTC. Its translation is CASELAGEETQYF.

This clonotype showed up many times. CDR3 sequence: CAWSVVSYNEQFF. The CDR3 DNA is TGTGCCTGGAGTGTCGTTTCCTACAATGAGCAGTTCTTC. V usage is TRBV30 and J usage is TRBJ2-1; D unresolved. The germline V and J ends were trimmed by 0 bases and 1 base, with 4 bases remaining between them. Germline V CDR1 and CDR2: GTSNPN, SVGIG (reference sequence). CDR3 length: 13 residues. Together with reference TRBV30 and TRBJ2-1, the CDR3 gives the full variable domain: SQTIHQWPATLVQPVGSPLSLECTVEGTSNPNLYWYRQAAGRGLQLLFYSVGIGQISSEVPQNLSASRPQDRQFILSSKKLLLSDSGFYLCAWSVVSYNEQFFGPGTRLTVL.

In its sample, this clonotype was seen many times. The V and J genes are TRBV20-1 and TRBJ2-3; the D gene is possibly TRBD2 (6 bases). V was trimmed by 5 bases and J by 0 bases, leaving 12 bases between them. The germline CDR1 and CDR2 sequences are DFQATT and SNEGSKA (reference sequence). CDR3 length: 14 amino acids. The CDR3 loop is CSAPGVHSTDTQYF. CDR3 nucleotides: TGCAGTGCTCCGGGGGTGCATAGCACAGATACGCAGTATTTT.

CDR3 in amino acids: CASSTDRPNAETNYGYTF. The CDR3 bases are TGTGCCAGCAGCACGGACAGGCCTAATGCGGAAACTAACTATGGCTACACCTTC. V is TRBV5-4 and J is TRBJ1-2; TRBD1 matches 7 bases. With 4 bases clipped from V and 0 bases from J, the junction kept 15 bases outside the gene matches. This CDR3 has 18 amino acids. Germline lookup yields CDR1 SGHNT and CDR2 YYREEE (reference sequence).

This clonotype came up a few times. CDR3 amino acids: CSARSYRDSSTDTQYF. CDR3 bases: TGCAGTGCTAGGAGCTACAGGGACTCTAGCACAGATACGCAGTATTTT. The chain couples TRBV20-1 to TRBJ2-3, with D tentatively TRBD1 or TRBD2 (6 bases each). This CDR3 has 16 residues. The V and J ends lost 3 bases and 0 bases respectively, with 16 bases between them. From germline, CDR1 is DFQATT and CDR2 SNEGSKA (reference sequence).

V usage is TRBV7-2 and J usage is TRBJ2-5, with D unclear. V was shortened by 5 bases and J by 5 bases, with 9 bases between the two germline ends. The CDR3 length is 12 residues. The germline CDR1 and CDR2 sequences are SGHTA and FQGNSA. CDR3 sequence: CASSPVRETQYF. CDR3 nucleotide sequence: TGTGCCAGCAGCCCCGTTAGGGAGACCCAGTACTTC.

This clonotype has just a few counts. The J gene is TRBJ2-3, the V gene TRBV3-1; D may match TRBD1 or TRBD2 (5 bases each). CDR3 size: 12 residues. Trimming removed 4 bases at V and 12 bases at J, with 14 bases between. The germline CDR1 and CDR2 sequences are LGHDT and YNNKEL (reference sequence). CDR3 sequence reads: CASSPGPQGQYF. CDR3 sequence (DNA): TGTGCCAGCAGCCCGGGACCTCAGGGCCAGTATTTT.

This clonotype was seen at least ten times. V is TRBV11-3 and J is TRBJ2-2; 8 bases are shared with TRBD1. V lost 0 bases and J lost 7; bases outside the gene matches: 4. Germline CDR1 reads SGHNT; CDR2 reads YENEEA. This CDR3 is built from 15 residues. CDR3: CASSLEVTGDGELFF. The DNA for the CDR3 is TGTGCCAGCAGCTTAGAGGTGACAGGGGACGGGGAGCTGTTTTTT.

The chain carries TRBV18 and TRBJ2-7; D gene ambiguous. Deletions cut 3 bases from V and 3 bases from J, with 15 bases between. The V gene's germline CDR1 is KGHSH and CDR2 LQKENI. This CDR3 spans 15 amino acids. CDR3 sequence: CASSPSITDIYEQYF. CDR3 DNA sequence: TGTGCCAGCTCACCCAGCATTACAGACATCTACGAGCAGTACTTC.

This clonotype has a count of ten or more. The chain combines TRBV19 with TRBJ2-3, with unresolved D. The CDR3 has 13 amino acids. The germline V and J ends were trimmed by 5 bases and 2 bases, with 8 bases remaining between them. Per the germline V gene, CDR1 is LNHDA and CDR2 is SQIVND (reference sequence). CDR3 residues: CASSSRVTDTQYF. In DNA, the CDR3 is TGTGCCAGTAGTTCTAGGGTCACAGATACGCAGTATTTT. Full variable domain (remainder filled in from reference TRBV19 and TRBJ2-3): DGGITQSPKYLFRKEGQNVTLSCEQNLNHDAMYWYRQDPGQGLRLIYYSQIVNDFQKGDIAEGYSVSREKKESFPLTVTSAQKNPTAFYLCASSSRVTDTQYFGPGTRLTVL.

The chain couples TRBV4-2 to TRBJ2-5; D gene unclear. From germline, CDR1 is LGHNA and CDR2 YNFKEQ. V lost 0 bases to trimming and J lost 3 bases, with 11 bases between them. The CDR3 is made up of 15 amino acids. In nucleotides, the CDR3 is TGTGCCAGCAGCCAAGAAGGCAGCCCTGAAGAGACCCAGTACTTC. This encodes CASSQEGSPEETQYF.

This clonotype has more than one count but fewer than ten. V gene TRBV29-1 combines with J gene TRBJ2-3, with D uncertain. V gave up 6 bases and J gave up 8 bases, with 9 bases separating them. Germline V gives CDR1 SQVTM, CDR2 ANQGSEA. The CDR3 extends over 10 amino acids. The CDR3 protein is CSVLSGTQYF. In DNA, the CDR3 is TGCAGCGTGCTCTCCGGTACGCAGTATTTT.

This clonotype was seen more than once but under ten times. The CDR3 spells CASSLRGAEETQYF. The DNA of the CDR3 is TGTGCCAGCAGTTTACGGGGGGCCGAGGAGACCCAGTACTTC. V gene TRBV28 combines with J gene TRBJ2-5, with TRBD2 as a possible D gene (7 bases). The CDR3 is made up of 14 amino acids. V dropped 2 bases and J dropped 5 bases, with 12 bases sitting between them. Per the germline V gene, CDR1 is MDHEN and CDR2 is SYDVKM.

The chain couples TRBV9 to TRBJ2-4, with 12 bases aligning to TRBD2. The trim removed 3 bases at V and 10 bases at J, leaving 17 bases unmatched. Germline-derived CDR1 and CDR2 are SGDLS and YYNGEE. The CDR3 contains 18 residues. CDR3 loop: CASSDDSGITSGGRIQYF. The CDR3 coding sequence is TGTGCCAGCAGCGACGACTCAGGGATCACTAGCGGGGGGCGAATTCAGTACTTC.

This chain links TRBV7-6 with TRBJ2-3, with 11 bases matching TRBD2. The J segment lost 0 bases and the V segment lost 4 bases, leaving 9 bases of the junction unmatched. The CDR3 totals 18 residues. Germline V lookup: CDR1 SGHVS, CDR2 FNYEAQ. CDR3 region: CASSSGTSGTLSTDTQYF. The DNA of the CDR3 is TGTGCCAGCAGCTCGGGGACTAGCGGTACCTTAAGCACAGATACGCAGTATTTT.

This clonotype has a handful of counts. The gene calls are TRBV7-9 and TRBJ1-5; D is unclear. The CDR3 length is 14 residues. Trimming stripped 1 base from V and 5 bases from J, with 9 bases between. Germline lookup yields CDR1 SEHNR and CDR2 FQNEAQ (reference sequence). The DNA for the CDR3 is TGTGCCAGCAGCTTAGGTGTCAGCGATCAGCCCCAGCATTTT. It yields the protein CASSLGVSDQPQHF.

This clonotype was seen more than once but under ten times. V and J are TRBV7-2 and TRBJ2-5; a weak D match, TRBD2 (6 bases). The length of the CDR3 is 13 residues. The germline V gene encodes CDR1 SGHTA and CDR2 FQGNSA. The V and J ends lost 5 bases and 2 bases respectively, with 9 bases between them. The CDR3 here is CASSVRGQETQYF. The CDR3 nucleotides are TGTGCCAGCAGCGTGCGGGGACAAGAGACCCAGTACTTC.

For this clonotype: A much larger clonotype is one base distant, so this may be a read error. V usage is TRBV7-8 and J usage is TRBJ1-3; 7 nucleotides match TRBD1. In germline, CDR1 is SGHVS, CDR2 FQNEAQ. The CDR3 runs 14 residues. CDR3 DNA sequence: TGTGCCAGAAGCTACAGGGGTGCTGGAAACACCATATATTTT. Protein sequence: CARSYRGAGNTIYF.

The J gene is TRBJ2-5, the V gene TRBV9; D is undetermined. Trimming removed 7 bases at V and 2 bases at J, with 12 bases between. CDR1 and CDR2 (germline): SGDLS, YYNGEE. This CDR3 is 13 amino acids long. The CDR3 nucleotides are TGTGCCAGCGCACCACACGGTCAAGAGACCCAGTACTTC. The encoded protein is CASAPHGQETQYF.

There are a few counts of this clonotype. The rearrangement uses TRBV28 and TRBJ2-3; D remains ambiguous. From germline, CDR1 is MDHEN and CDR2 SYDVKM. This CDR3 is 14 amino acids long. Trimming stripped 2 bases from V and 1 base from J, with 7 bases between. The CDR3 loop is CASSLARGTDTQYF. In nucleotides, the CDR3 is TGTGCCAGCAGTTTAGCCCGGGGCACAGATACGCAGTATTTT.

This clonotype has only a few counts. The CDR3 here is CASSQDTSGEWYF. The CDR3 DNA follows: TGTGCCAGCAGCCAAGATACTAGCGGGGAGTGGTACTTC. The gene calls are TRBV3-1 and TRBJ2-5; 10 positions match TRBD2. This CDR3 has 13 amino acids. J was trimmed by 13 bases and V by 0 bases; bases with no gene match: 5. Germline-derived CDR1 and CDR2 are LGHDT and YNNKEL (reference sequence).

This clonotype has more than one count but fewer than ten. This chain connects TRBV12-3 or TRBV12-4 to TRBJ2-3; TRBD2 aligns across 9 bases. V shed 3 bases, J shed 2 bases, and the junction held 3 bases outside the gene matches. This CDR3 has 15 residues. CDR3 amino acids: CASSLGLAFTDTQYF. CDR3 coding DNA: TGTGCCAGCAGTTTGGGACTAGCTTTCACAGATACGCAGTATTTT.